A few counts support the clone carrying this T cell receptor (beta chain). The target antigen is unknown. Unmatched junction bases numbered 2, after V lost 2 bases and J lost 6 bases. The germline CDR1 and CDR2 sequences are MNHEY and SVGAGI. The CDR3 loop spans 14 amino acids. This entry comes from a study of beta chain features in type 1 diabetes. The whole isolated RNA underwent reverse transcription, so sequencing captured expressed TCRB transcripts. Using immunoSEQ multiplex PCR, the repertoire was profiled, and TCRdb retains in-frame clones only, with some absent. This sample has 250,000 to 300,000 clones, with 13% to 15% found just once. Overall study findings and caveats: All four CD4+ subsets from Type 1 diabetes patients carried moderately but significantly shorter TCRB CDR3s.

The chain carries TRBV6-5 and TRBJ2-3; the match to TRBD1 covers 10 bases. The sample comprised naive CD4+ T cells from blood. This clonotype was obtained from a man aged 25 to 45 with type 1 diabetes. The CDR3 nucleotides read TGTGCCAGCAGTTACAGGGGACAGGGGGATACGCAGTATTTT. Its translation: CASSYRGQGDTQYF.